The entry that follows covers one TCR beta chain sequence. Its antigen is unidentified. Excluded were patients having autoimmune disease history or systemic immunosuppression. Per the germline V gene, CDR1 is SGHRS and CDR2 is YFSETQ. The CDR3 extends over 15 amino acids. Trimming shortened V by 4 bases and J by 3 bases, and 15 bases separated the two germline ends. Data came from immunoSEQ multiplex PCR; TCRdb stores just in-frame clones and leaves some out. The data show thousands of clones, around 84% seen once. This sample is drawn from a study of OX40 agonist ivuxolimab in advanced cancers. At the level of the study: Clinicians treated patients with ivuxolimab, an agonistic anti-OX40 (CD134) antibody.

General study findings and limits: CD4+ and CD8+ blood T cells expanded clonally by week 6 at 0.1 to 3.0 mg/kg.

Material: CD4+ or CD8+ T cells sorted from blood, obtained in a trial of the OX40 agonist ivuxolimab. The source is an adult with an advanced solid tumor such as melanoma, head and neck, liver or kidney cancer. V is TRBV5-1 and J is TRBJ2-3, with no clear D. CDR3 region: CASSPVSLLTDTQYF. The CDR3 bases are TGCGCCAGCAGCCCCGTATCTCTCCTTACAGATACGCAGTATTTT.